This note documents a single T cell receptor beta chain sequence. Its cognate antigen is unknown. Collection of lesional scalp punch biopsies and peripheral blood was performed in alopecia areata patients. Germline V lookup: CDR1 SEHNR, CDR2 FQNEAQ (reference sequence). The CDR3 length is 14 residues. Between the trimmed V and J ends, which lost 5 bases and 2 bases, there was a span of 12 bases. Extraction and reverse transcription of RNA yielded cDNA as the sequencing template. Produced via immunoSEQ multiplex PCR; TCRdb's table is partial and in-frame only. The sample holds 100,000 to 150,000 clones, 50% to 60% seen once. This record belongs to a study of CD8+ T cells in alopecia areata. Study context: Tofacitinib treatment spanned 6 to 18 months, with 6 months off drug afterward.

General study findings and limits: The study found higher clonality in lesional than normal scalp, especially in alopecia totalis/universalis.

This chain uses TRBV7-9 with TRBJ2-5; tentatively, D is TRBD2 (6 bases). This material consisted of CD4+ T cells sorted from blood, taken at week 0. The sequence was collected from a human donor with alopecia areata. CDR3 sequence reads: CASSRGRGQETQYF. The CDR3 DNA is TGTGCCAGCAGCCGAGGTCGGGGGCAAGAGACCCAGTACTTC.